This T cell receptor beta chain was sequenced in a study of blood T cell repertoires in COVID-19 (dated by TCRdb to 2020 to 2021). About the investigation overall: Samples covering the acute and convalescent phases of COVID-19 were provided by collaborators in the United States, Italy and Spain. A freely available public database, intended as a resource for researchers studying the immune response to SARS-CoV-2, is where the repertoires were released. Nearly every sample came with metadata listing a de-identified subject ID, COVID-19 status, age in years and sex. The prospective study material was composed of cDNA or gDNA derived from T cells, B-cell-depleted T cells, or PBMCs. Where available, HLA class I and class II types were taken from metadata supplied by the sample provider and were not determined by assay-based typing. Deeply sampled blood TCRbeta repertoires from subjects exposed to, actively infected with, or recovered from COVID-19 were included in the dataset. Samples were obtained from the ongoing ImmuneRACE study (first 160 participants) and from over a thousand subjects provided by 6 global collaborators.

CDR1 SNHLY and CDR2 FYNNEI are derived from the germline V gene. The germline V end is reduced by 3 bases and the J end by 1 base; junction bases left unmatched: 5. The CDR3 starts with the cysteine, ends with the phenylalanine, and has 16 residues. Only the CDR3 portion is preserved as DNA: 48 bases, with reading frame beginning at the first base. General study outcomes and caveats: The quantity of clinical and demographic metadata differed by source and by participant and was supplied without curation.

In the case of this clone: This receptor's antigen is unknown. No per-base quality is available; no much larger clone lies one base away.

TCRbeta CDR3 regions were amplified from genomic DNA by means of the immunoSEQ Assay, a bias-controlled multiplex PCR. As for the original processing: The number of nucleated cells in each sample was estimated by amplification of reference gene primers within the assay. Sequence reads were collapsed and filtered to measure the absolute abundance of every unique TCRbeta CDR3 rearrangement. For each sample, productive Simpson clonality was calculated as the square root of Simpson's diversity index over productive rearrangements. TCRdb took over this immuneACCESS table, retaining in-frame rearrangements with V and J assigned. Such tables are incomplete; in checked studies, under half of the missing clones stem from an unresolved V gene, and the remainder is unexplained. That table furnishes V, J and clone size, whereas the DNA furnished D and trimming. This sample is represented by under 130,000 clones; approximately 90% of them were singletons. The ten largest account for under 20% of the sample.

The collaborating institutions used their own protocols to collect whole blood in K2EDTA tubes. Collaborator samples were shipped for TCRbeta analysis as frozen whole blood, isolated PBMCs, or DNA extracted from either sample type. The chain was built from TRBV2 and TRBJ2-1; TRBD2 matches 8 bases in the middle. The sequence came from an elderly woman in a cohort sampled during active COVID-19. The material sequenced was peripheral blood. The sequence in DNA is TGTGCCAGCAGTGATCGGGGGGGGCAGTCCTACAATGAGCAGTTCTTC. Its translation reads: CASSDRGGQSYNEQFF.